Following are 11 T cell receptor beta chains from one sample sequenced in a study of blood T cell repertoires in COVID-19. Method: immunoSEQ multiplex PCR; TCRdb's copy keeps in-frame clones and lacks some. The data show 340,000 or so clones, 80% to 90% seen once. Specimen: peripheral blood. All receptors derive from a man aged 50 to 59 with active or convalescent COVID-19.

The chain recombines TRBV5-8 with TRBJ1-1; D uncertain. The CDR3 loop spans 14 amino acids. V lost 2 bases, J lost 0 bases, and 8 bases lay in between. Germline-derived CDR1 and CDR2 are SGHTS and YDEGEE. The CDR3 region is CASSLTHLNTEAFF. The CDR3 region has the DNA TGTGCCAGCAGCTTAACTCATCTGAACACTGAAGCTTTCTTT.

This sequence joins TRBV28 and TRBJ2-2; TRBD1 matches 7 bases. The germline gives CDR1 MDHEN, CDR2 SYDVKM. The CDR3 consists of 14 residues. V lost 10 bases and J lost 3; bases outside the gene matches: 8. CDR3 protein: CATKGQGDTGELFF. DNA for the CDR3: TGTGCCACCAAAGGCCAGGGGGACACCGGGGAGCTGTTTTTT.

This clone was picked up many times. The chain employs TRBV11-2 and TRBJ2-3; 8 nucleotides match TRBD2. This CDR3 contains 17 residues. V was clipped by 6 bases and J by 5 bases; unmatched bases: 16. Per germline, CDR1 SGHAT and CDR2 FQNNGV. CDR3 loop: CASRRPGGTRHRDTQYF. CDR3 nucleotides: TGTGCCAGCAGACGACCCGGCGGGACTAGACATCGAGATACGCAGTATTTT. The whole variable domain, filled in from reference TRBV11-2 and TRBJ2-3, reads EAGVAQSPRYKIIEKRQSVAFWCNPISGHATLYWYQQILGQGPKLLIQFQNNGVVDDSQLPKDRFSAERLKGVDSTLKIQPAKLEDSAVYLCASRRPGGTRHRDTQYFGPGTRLTVL.

The V and J genes are TRBV7-2 and TRBJ2-2; 9 bases line up with TRBD2. The germline CDR1 and CDR2 sequences are SGHTA and FQGNSA. J gave up 0 bases and V 6 bases, and 5 bases lay outside the gene matches. CDR3 size: 16 residues. The CDR3 sequence: CASRLPSGANTGELFF. In DNA form, the CDR3 reads TGTGCCAGCAGACTCCCTAGCGGGGCGAACACCGGGGAGCTGTTTTTT.

The chain joins TRBV28 to TRBJ1-6, with 9 positions matching TRBD1. Trimming removed 4 bases from V and 7 bases from J; junction bases left unmatched: 5. Germline V CDR1 and CDR2: MDHEN, SYDVKM. The CDR3 is made up of 15 amino acids. The CDR3 sequence is CASSSGTGKNSPLHF. In nucleotides, the CDR3 is TGTGCCAGCAGTTCCGGGACAGGGAAAAATTCACCCCTCCACTTT.

The V and J genes are TRBV5-4 and TRBJ2-1; TRBD2 is a possible D gene (6 bases). V lost 3 bases, J lost 0 bases, and 13 bases lay in between. Germline V lookup: CDR1 SGHNT, CDR2 YYREEE (reference sequence). The CDR3 sequence is 16 residues long. The DNA of the CDR3 is TGTGCCAGCAGCTCCCCAAAGACTAGCTCCTACAATGAGCAGTTCTTC. Its translation is CASSSPKTSSYNEQFF.

The chain recombines TRBV3-1 (or the pseudogene TRBV3-2) with TRBJ2-5; D may be TRBD2 (5 bases). TRBJ2-7 matches the DNA end more closely, so the J call is doubtful. Germline CDR1 reads LGHDT; CDR2 reads YNNKEL (reference sequence). The CDR3 loop spans 14 amino acids. CDR3 nucleotide sequence: TGTGCCAGCAGCCAAAATGAGGGCTCCTACGAGCAGTACTTC. The encoded protein is CASSQNEGSYEQYF.

The J gene is TRBJ2-1, the V gene TRBV19; D gene unclear. The CDR3 spans 12 residues. V dropped 5 bases and J dropped 4 bases, with 6 bases sitting between them. Germline assignment: CDR1 LNHDA and CDR2 SQIVND (reference sequence). This chain's CDR3 is CASSPEYNEQFF. In DNA form, the CDR3 reads TGTGCCAGTAGTCCGGAGTACAATGAGCAGTTCTTC.

The rearrangement links TRBV14 to TRBJ2-7; D call uncertain. Germline V lookup: CDR1 SGHDN, CDR2 FVKESK. This CDR3 has 13 residues. V lost 1 base, J lost 7 bases, and 11 bases lay in between. DNA of the CDR3: TGTGCCAGCAGCCAAGCGAACCGTCGGGAGCAGTACTTC. The encoded protein is CASSQANRREQYF.

This clone was seen more than once but under ten times. V is TRBV4-2 and J is TRBJ1-1, with 9 bases matching TRBD1. Germline CDR1 LGHNA, CDR2 YNFKEQ. The CDR3 contains 15 residues. V lost 4 bases and J lost 12; bases outside the gene matches: 15. In DNA form, the CDR3 reads TGTGCCAGCAGCCCAGGACAGGGGAGGTCGCGGGAATCTTTCTTT. Translation: CASSPGQGRSRESFF.

The chain joins TRBV2 to TRBJ1-1; no clear D. The CDR3 loop spans 14 amino acids. Germline lookup yields CDR1 SNHLY and CDR2 FYNNEI. V was pared by 1 base and J by 1 base, with 7 bases between. The chain's CDR3 is CASSEGTRNTEAFF. CDR3 sequence (DNA): TGTGCCAGCAGTGAAGGGACTCGGAACACTGAAGCTTTCTTT. Supplemented by reference TRBV2 and TRBJ1-1, the full variable domain reads EPEVTQTPSHQVTQMGQEVILRCVPISNHLYFYWYRQILGQKVEFLVSFYNNEISEKSEIFDDQFSVERPDGSNFTLKIRSTKLEDSAMYFCASSEGTRNTEAFFGQGTRLTVV.